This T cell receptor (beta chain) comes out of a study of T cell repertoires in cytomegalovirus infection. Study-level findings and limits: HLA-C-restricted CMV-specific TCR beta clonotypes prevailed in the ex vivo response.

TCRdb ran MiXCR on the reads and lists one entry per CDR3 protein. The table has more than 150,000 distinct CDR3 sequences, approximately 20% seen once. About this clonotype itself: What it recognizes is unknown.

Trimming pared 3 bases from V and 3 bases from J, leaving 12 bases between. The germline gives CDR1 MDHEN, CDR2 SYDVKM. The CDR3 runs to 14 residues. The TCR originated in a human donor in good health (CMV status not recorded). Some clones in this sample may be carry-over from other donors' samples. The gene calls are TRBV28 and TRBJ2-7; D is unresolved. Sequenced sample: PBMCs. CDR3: CASSFLEPHYEQYF. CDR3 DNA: TGTGCCAGCAGTTTTCTTGAGCCCCACTACGAGCAGTACTTC.